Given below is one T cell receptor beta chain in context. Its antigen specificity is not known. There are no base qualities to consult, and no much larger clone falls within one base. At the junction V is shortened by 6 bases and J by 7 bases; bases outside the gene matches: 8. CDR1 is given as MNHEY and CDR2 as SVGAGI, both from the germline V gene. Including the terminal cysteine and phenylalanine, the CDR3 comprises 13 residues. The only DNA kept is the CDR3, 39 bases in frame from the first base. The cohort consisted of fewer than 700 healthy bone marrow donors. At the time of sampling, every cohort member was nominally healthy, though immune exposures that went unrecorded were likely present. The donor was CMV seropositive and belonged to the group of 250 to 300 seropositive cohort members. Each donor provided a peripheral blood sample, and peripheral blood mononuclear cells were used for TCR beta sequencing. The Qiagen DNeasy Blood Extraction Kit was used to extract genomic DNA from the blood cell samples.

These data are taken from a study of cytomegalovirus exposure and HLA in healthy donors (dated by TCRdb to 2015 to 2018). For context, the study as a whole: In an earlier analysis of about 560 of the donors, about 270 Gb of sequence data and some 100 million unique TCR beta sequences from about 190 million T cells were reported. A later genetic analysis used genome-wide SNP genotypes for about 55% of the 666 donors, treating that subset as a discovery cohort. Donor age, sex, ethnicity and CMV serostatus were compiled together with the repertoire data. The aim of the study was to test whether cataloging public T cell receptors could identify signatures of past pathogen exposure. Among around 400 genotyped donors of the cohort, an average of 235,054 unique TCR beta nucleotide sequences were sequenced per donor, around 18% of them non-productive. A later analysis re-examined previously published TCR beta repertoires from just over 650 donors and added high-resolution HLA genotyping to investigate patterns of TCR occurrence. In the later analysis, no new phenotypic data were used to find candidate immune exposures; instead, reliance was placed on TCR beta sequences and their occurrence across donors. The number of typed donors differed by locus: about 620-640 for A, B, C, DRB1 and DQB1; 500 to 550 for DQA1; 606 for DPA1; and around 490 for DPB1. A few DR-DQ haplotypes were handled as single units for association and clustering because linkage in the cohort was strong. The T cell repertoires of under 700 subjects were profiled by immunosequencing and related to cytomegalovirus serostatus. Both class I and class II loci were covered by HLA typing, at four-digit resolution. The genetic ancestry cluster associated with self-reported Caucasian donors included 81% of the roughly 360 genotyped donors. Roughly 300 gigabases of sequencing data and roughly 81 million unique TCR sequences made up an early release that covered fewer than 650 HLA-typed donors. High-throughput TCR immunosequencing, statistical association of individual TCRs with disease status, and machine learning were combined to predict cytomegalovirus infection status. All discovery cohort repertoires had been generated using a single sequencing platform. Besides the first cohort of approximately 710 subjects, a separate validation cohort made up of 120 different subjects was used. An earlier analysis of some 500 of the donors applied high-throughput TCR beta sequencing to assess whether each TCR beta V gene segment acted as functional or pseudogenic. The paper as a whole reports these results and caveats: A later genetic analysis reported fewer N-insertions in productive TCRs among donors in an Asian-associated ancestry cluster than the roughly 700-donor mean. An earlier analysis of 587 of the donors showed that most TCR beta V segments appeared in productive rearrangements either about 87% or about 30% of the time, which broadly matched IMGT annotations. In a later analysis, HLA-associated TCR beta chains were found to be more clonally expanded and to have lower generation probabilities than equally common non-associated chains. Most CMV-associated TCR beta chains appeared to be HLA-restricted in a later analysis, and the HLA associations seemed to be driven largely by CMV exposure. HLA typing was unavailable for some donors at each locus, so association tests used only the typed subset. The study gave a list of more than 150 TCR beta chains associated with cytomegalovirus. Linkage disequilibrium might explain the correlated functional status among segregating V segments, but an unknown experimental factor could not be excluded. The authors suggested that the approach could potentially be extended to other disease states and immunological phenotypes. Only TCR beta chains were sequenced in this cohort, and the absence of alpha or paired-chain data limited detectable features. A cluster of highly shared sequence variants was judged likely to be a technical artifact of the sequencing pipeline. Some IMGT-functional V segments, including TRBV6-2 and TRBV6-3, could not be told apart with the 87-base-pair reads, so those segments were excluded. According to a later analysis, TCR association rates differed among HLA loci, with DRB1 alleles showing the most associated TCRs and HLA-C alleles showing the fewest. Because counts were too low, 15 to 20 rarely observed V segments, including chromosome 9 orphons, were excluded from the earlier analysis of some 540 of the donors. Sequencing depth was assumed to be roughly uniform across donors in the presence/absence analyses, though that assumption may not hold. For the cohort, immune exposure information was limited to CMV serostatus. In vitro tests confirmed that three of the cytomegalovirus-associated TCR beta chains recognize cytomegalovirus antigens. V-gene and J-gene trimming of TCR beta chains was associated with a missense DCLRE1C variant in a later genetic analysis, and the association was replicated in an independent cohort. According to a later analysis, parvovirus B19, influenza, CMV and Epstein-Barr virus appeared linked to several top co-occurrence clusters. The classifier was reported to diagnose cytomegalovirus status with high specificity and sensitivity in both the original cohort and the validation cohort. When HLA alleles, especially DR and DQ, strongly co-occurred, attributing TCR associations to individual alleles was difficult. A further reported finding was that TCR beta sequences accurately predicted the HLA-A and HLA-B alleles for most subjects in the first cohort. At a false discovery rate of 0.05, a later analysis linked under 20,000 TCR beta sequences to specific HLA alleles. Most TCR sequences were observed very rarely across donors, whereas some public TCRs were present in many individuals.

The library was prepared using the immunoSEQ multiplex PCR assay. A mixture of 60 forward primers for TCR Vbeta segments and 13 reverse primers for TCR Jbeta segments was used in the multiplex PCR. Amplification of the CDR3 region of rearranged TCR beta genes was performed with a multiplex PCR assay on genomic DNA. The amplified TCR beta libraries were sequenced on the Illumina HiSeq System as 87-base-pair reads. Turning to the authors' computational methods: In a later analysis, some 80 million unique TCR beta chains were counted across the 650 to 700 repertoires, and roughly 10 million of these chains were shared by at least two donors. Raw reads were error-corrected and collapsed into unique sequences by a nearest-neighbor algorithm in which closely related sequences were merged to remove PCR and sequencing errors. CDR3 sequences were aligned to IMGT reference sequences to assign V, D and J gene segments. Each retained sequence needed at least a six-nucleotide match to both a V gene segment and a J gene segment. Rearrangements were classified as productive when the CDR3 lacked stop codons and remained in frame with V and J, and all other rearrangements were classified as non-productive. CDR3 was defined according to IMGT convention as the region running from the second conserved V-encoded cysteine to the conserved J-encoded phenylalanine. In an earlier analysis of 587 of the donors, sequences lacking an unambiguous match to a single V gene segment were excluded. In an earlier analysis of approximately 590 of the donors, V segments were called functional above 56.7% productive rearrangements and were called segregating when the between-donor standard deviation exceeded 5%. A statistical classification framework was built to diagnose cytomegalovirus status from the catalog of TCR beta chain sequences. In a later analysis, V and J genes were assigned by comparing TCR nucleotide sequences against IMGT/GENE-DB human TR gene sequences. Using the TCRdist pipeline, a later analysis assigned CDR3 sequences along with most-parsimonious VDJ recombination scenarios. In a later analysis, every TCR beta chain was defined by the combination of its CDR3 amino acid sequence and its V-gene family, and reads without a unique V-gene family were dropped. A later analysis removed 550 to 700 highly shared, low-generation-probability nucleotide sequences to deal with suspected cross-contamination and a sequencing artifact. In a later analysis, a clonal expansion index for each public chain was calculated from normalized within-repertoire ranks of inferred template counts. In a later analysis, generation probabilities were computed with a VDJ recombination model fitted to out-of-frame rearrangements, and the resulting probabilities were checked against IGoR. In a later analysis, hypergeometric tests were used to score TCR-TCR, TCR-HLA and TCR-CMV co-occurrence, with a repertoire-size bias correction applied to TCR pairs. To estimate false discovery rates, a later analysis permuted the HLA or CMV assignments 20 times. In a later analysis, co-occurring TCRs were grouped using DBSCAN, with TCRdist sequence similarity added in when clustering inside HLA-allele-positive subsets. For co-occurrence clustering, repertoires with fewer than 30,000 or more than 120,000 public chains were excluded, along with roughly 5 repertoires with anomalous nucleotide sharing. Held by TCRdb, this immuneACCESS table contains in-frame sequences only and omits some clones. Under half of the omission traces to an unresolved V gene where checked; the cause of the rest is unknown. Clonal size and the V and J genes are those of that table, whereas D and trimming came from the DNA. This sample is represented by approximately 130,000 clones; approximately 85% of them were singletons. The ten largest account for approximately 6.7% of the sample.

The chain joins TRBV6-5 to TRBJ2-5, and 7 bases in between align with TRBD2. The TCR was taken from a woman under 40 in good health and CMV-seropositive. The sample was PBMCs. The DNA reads TGTGCCAGCAGAACGGGTGGGGGGGGGACCCAGTACTTC. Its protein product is CASRTGGGGTQYF.